The next 18 T cell receptor beta chains were all read from a single sample in a study of monozygotic twins with inflammatory bowel disease. TCRdb re-called the 5' RACE reads, yielding one record per CDR3 amino acid sequence without DNA. The clone table shows around 140,000 distinct CDR3 sequences, with the ten largest holding roughly 2.5%. Specimen: blood. These receptors were taken from a human donor with ulcerative colitis or Crohn's disease, or a healthy co-twin of an affected twin (not recorded which).

V is TRBV6-1 and J is TRBJ2-3; TCRdb selects TRBD1, and the lack of DNA leaves this call unchecked. The CDR3 is 16 residues long. In germline, CDR1 is MNHNS, CDR2 SASEGT. CDR3 region: CASSLMGPSTTDTQYF.

The chain carries TRBV6-5 and TRBJ2-7; as DNA is missing, the TRBD1 call by TCRdb cannot be tested. CDR3 length: 13 amino acids. The V gene's germline CDR1 is MNHEY and CDR2 SVGAGI. This CDR3 is CASSYSGDYEQYF.

CDR3 protein: CASSPRGLFLASDTGELFF. The chain has TRBV12-3 or TRBV12-4 and TRBJ2-2. The CDR3 consists of 19 residues.

The genes are TRBV7-2 and TRBJ1-2. This CDR3 region has 14 residues. Germline-derived CDR1 and CDR2 are SGHTA and FQGNSA. The CDR3 is CASSFMDANYGYTF.

The chain employs TRBV7-3 and TRBJ2-1; the TCRdb call, TRBD1, lacks DNA for checking. This CDR3 region has 14 residues. The germline V gene has CDR1 SGHTA and CDR2 FQGTGA. CDR3 loop: CASSFDRAYNEQFF.

The chain's CDR3 is CAWRAGEWTEAFF. The chain combines TRBV30 with TRBJ1-1; there is no DNA to check the TCRdb D call of TRBD1. Germline V lookup: CDR1 GTSNPN, CDR2 SVGIG (reference sequence). The CDR3 loop spans 13 amino acids.

V and J are TRBV27 and TRBJ2-7; TCRdb calls TRBD1, which cannot be checked without DNA. CDR1 MNHEY and CDR2 SMNVEV come from the germline V gene (reference sequence). CDR3 size: 14 residues. This CDR3 reads CASSPSPGTAEQYF.

This chain links TRBV6-5 with TRBJ2-5. The CDR3 is 13 residues long. Germline loops: CDR1 MNHEY, CDR2 SVGAGI. CDR3 protein: CASSYVARETQYF.

This rearrangement joins TRBV5-1 to TRBJ1-2; TCRdb's assignment of TRBD1 cannot be checked, as there is no DNA. The CDR3 sequence is 15 residues long. Germline-derived CDR1 and CDR2 are SGHRS and YFSETQ. CDR3 sequence: CASSLRGKDNYGYTF.

The chain joins TRBV27 to TRBJ1-2. This CDR3 comprises 13 residues. Germline V CDR1 and CDR2: MNHEY, SMNVEV (reference sequence). CDR3 protein: CASSLGNNYGYTF.

The chain joins TRBV4-2 to TRBJ2-1. The CDR3 is made up of 15 amino acids. The germline gives CDR1 LGHNA, CDR2 YNFKEQ. The CDR3 loop reads CASSQERVNYNEQFF.

J is TRBJ1-4 and V is TRBV6-2 or TRBV6-3. CDR1 and CDR2 from the germline V gene are MNHEY and SVGEGT. The CDR3 is 15 residues long. The CDR3 sequence is CASSYSMRAAEKLFF.

The chain recombines TRBV24-1 with TRBJ2-1; as DNA is missing, the TRBD1 call by TCRdb cannot be tested. Per germline, CDR1 KGHDR and CDR2 SFDVKD. The CDR3 is made up of 16 amino acids. CDR3 amino acids: CATSDLVTGKVNEQFF.

This chain joins TRBV20-1 and TRBJ1-2; lacking DNA, the TRBD1 call made by TCRdb goes unchecked. This CDR3 spans 13 amino acids. The germline V gene has CDR1 DFQATT and CDR2 SNEGSKA (reference sequence). The CDR3: CSARNRENYGYTF.

The CDR3 sequence: CASSSTAGFSNTGELFF. The chain uses TRBV7-3 and TRBJ2-2; TCRdb's assignment of TRBD2 cannot be checked, as there is no DNA. Germline V gene lookup returns CDR1 SGHTA and CDR2 FQGTGA. The CDR3 loop spans 17 amino acids.

CDR3 residues: CASSQGFSGYEQYF. This rearrangement joins TRBV4-3 to TRBJ2-7. The CDR3 has 14 residues. Germline CDR1 reads LGHNA; CDR2 reads YSLEER.

The chain links TRBV20-1 to TRBJ1-6; TCRdb's assignment of TRBD1 cannot be checked, as there is no DNA. The CDR3 is 13 residues long. Germline values: CDR1 DFQATT, CDR2 SNEGSKA (reference sequence). CDR3 amino acids: CSAGETGSSPLHF.

This sequence joins TRBV20-1 and TRBJ2-7; TCRdb outputs TRBD1, but without DNA this stays unchecked. This CDR3 comprises 15 residues. Germline assignment: CDR1 DFQATT and CDR2 SNEGSKA (reference sequence). CDR3 in amino acids: CSARELGGNIYEQYF.